This is a list of T cell receptor beta chains from one sample in a study of T cell changes during pregnancy in multiple sclerosis. Profiled with immunoSEQ multiplex PCR; TCRdb holds only in-frame clones, not every one. The profile shows tens of thousands of clones, about 92% of them singletons. Material: peripheral blood, obtained in the third trimester of pregnancy. These receptor sequences come from a female donor in good health, enrolled as a control in a pregnancy study. Both conserved end residues are part of each CDR3. D genes are given only for firm matches. A clone size is listed for some rows: how often the clone was seen (once, few, many), or a class if it is expanded.

cdr3_nt: TGTGCCAGCCAGCGGGAGCCCCCCTACGAGCAGTACTTC
cdr3_aa: CASQREPPYEQYF
clone_size: .
v_call: TRBV6-1
d_call: TRBD2
j_call: TRBJ2-7

cdr3_nt: TGTGCCAGCAGCTTTACAGGGGGCACTGAAGCTTTCTTT
cdr3_aa: CASSFTGGTEAFF
clone_size: .
v_call: TRBV7-2
d_call: TRBD1
j_call: TRBJ1-1

cdr3_nt: TGTGCCAGCAGTTTAGTCAGGGCGAGCAATCAGCCCCAGCATTTT
cdr3_aa: CASSLVRASNQPQHF
clone_size: .
v_call: TRBV27
d_call: .
j_call: TRBJ1-5

cdr3_nt: TGCAGCGTTGAACGGGGCGGGGAGCTGTTTTTT
cdr3_aa: CSVERGGELFF
clone_size: .
v_call: TRBV29-1
d_call: .
j_call: TRBJ2-2

cdr3_nt: TGTGCCAGCAGCGTAGGAGGGATGAACACTGAAGCTTTCTTT
cdr3_aa: CASSVGGMNTEAFF
clone_size: .
v_call: TRBV9
d_call: .
j_call: TRBJ1-1

cdr3_nt: TGTGCCAGCAGCCCACCGGGACAGGGTAATTCACCCCTCCACTTT
cdr3_aa: CASSPPGQGNSPLHF
clone_size: few
v_call: TRBV7-9
d_call: TRBD1
j_call: TRBJ1-6

cdr3_nt: TGTGCCAGCAGAGGGGGCAGGGGAAAGAGTTTCACTGAAGCTTTCTTT
cdr3_aa: CASRGGRGKSFTEAFF
clone_size: few
v_call: TRBV5-4
d_call: TRBD1
j_call: TRBJ1-1

cdr3_nt: TGTGCCAGCAGCCCTGGACAGGGGCTGCGTGAAAAACTGTTTTTT
cdr3_aa: CASSPGQGLREKLFF
clone_size: .
v_call: TRBV9
d_call: TRBD1
j_call: TRBJ1-4

cdr3_nt: TGTGCCAGCTCACCTTCAAGGGCCGGGACTAGCCACACAGATACGCAGTATTTT
cdr3_aa: CASSPSRAGTSHTDTQYF
clone_size: .
v_call: TRBV18
d_call: TRBD2
j_call: TRBJ2-3

cdr3_nt: TGTGCCAGCAGCTTAGACCGACAGGGAGAGCAGTACTTC
cdr3_aa: CASSLDRQGEQYF
clone_size: .
v_call: TRBV11-3
d_call: TRBD1
j_call: TRBJ2-7

cdr3_nt: TGCAGCGTCGACCGGGACAGGGACACAGATACGCAGTATTTT
cdr3_aa: CSVDRDRDTDTQYF
clone_size: .
v_call: TRBV29-1
d_call: TRBD1
j_call: TRBJ2-3

cdr3_nt: TGTGCCAGCAGCGCAACAGGGCTCGGCTACACCTTC
cdr3_aa: CASSATGLGYTF
clone_size: .
v_call: TRBV7-3
d_call: .
j_call: TRBJ1-2

cdr3_nt: TGCGCCAGCAGCCAAGAGGAGGGGGGAGGGTCCGTCCCCACCTTC
cdr3_aa: CASSQEEGGGSVPTF
clone_size: once
v_call: TRBV4-3
d_call: .
j_call: TRBJ1-2

cdr3_nt: TGTGCCAGCAGGGGACAGGTCTACGAGCAGTACTTC
cdr3_aa: CASRGQVYEQYF
clone_size: .
v_call: TRBV7-9
d_call: TRBD1
j_call: TRBJ2-7

cdr3_nt: TGTGCCACCAGCAGTAAGACACTAGCGGGGGTCACAGATACGCAGTATTTT
cdr3_aa: CATSSKTLAGVTDTQYF
clone_size: .
v_call: TRBV15
d_call: TRBD2
j_call: TRBJ2-3

cdr3_nt: TGCAGCGTTTGCAGGGACAGCCAGGACTCAACTAATGAAAAACTGTTTTTT
cdr3_aa: CSVCRDSQDSTNEKLFF
clone_size: .
v_call: TRBV29-1
d_call: TRBD1
j_call: TRBJ1-4

cdr3_nt: TGTGCCAGCGCTTACTGGGGGGATCAGCCCCAGCATTTT
cdr3_aa: CASAYWGDQPQHF
clone_size: .
v_call: TRBV6-6
d_call: .
j_call: TRBJ1-5

cdr3_nt: TGTGCCAGCAGTTTAACTGGGAGAGGAATCCAAGAGACCCAGTACTTC
cdr3_aa: CASSLTGRGIQETQYF
clone_size: .
v_call: TRBV27
d_call: .
j_call: TRBJ2-5

cdr3_nt: TGTGCCAGCAGTCCCCTATTTAGCGCCCCAGATACGCAGTATTTT
cdr3_aa: CASSPLFSAPDTQYF
clone_size: once
v_call: TRBV28
d_call: .
j_call: TRBJ2-3

cdr3_nt: TGTGCCAGCAGTGTACAGGGGGAAAACTCACCCCTCCACTTT
cdr3_aa: CASSVQGENSPLHF
clone_size: .
v_call: TRBV6-1
d_call: TRBD1
j_call: TRBJ1-6

cdr3_nt: TGCAGCGTTCCTTCCCAAGTTCAGAATGGCTACACCTTC
cdr3_aa: CSVPSQVQNGYTF
clone_size: few
v_call: TRBV29-1
d_call: .
j_call: TRBJ1-2

cdr3_nt: TGTGCCATCTCCTCCGGGGATAGCTATGGCTACACCTTC
cdr3_aa: CAISSGDSYGYTF
clone_size: .
v_call: TRBV10-3
d_call: .
j_call: TRBJ1-2

cdr3_nt: TGTGCCAGCAGCTTGTGGCTAGCGGGGCATATTAGCCAAGAGACCCAGTACTTC
cdr3_aa: CASSLWLAGHISQETQYF
clone_size: once
v_call: TRBV5-6
d_call: TRBD2
j_call: TRBJ2-5

cdr3_nt: TGTGCCAGCTCACAAAACCGGGACAGGGGGACTGAAGCTTTCTTT
cdr3_aa: CASSQNRDRGTEAFF
clone_size: .
v_call: TRBV18
d_call: TRBD1
j_call: TRBJ1-1

cdr3_nt: TGTGCCAGCAGTTTGGGAGGGAGTGATGGCTACACCTTC
cdr3_aa: CASSLGGSDGYTF
clone_size: once
v_call: TRBV28
d_call: .
j_call: TRBJ1-2

cdr3_nt: TGTGCCAGCAGCTTGGGGGTTAGCGCCCACGAGCAGTACTTC
cdr3_aa: CASSLGVSAHEQYF
clone_size: .
v_call: TRBV5-5
d_call: .
j_call: TRBJ2-7

cdr3_nt: TGTGCGATCGGGACAGGAGGGAACGAGCAGTACTTC
cdr3_aa: CAIGTGGNEQYF
clone_size: .
v_call: TRBV7-7
d_call: TRBD1
j_call: TRBJ2-7

cdr3_nt: TGTGCCAGCAGCTTATCGGTGGGCAGCACAGATACGCAGTATTTT
cdr3_aa: CASSLSVGSTDTQYF
clone_size: .
v_call: TRBV7-8
d_call: .
j_call: TRBJ2-3

cdr3_nt: TGCGCCAGCAGCTTTACAGGGGGCTACGAGCAGTACTTC
cdr3_aa: CASSFTGGYEQYF
clone_size: .
v_call: TRBV5-1
d_call: TRBD1
j_call: TRBJ2-7

cdr3_nt: TGTGCCAGCAGCTTAGACAGCAATAGCAATCAGCCCCAGCATTTT
cdr3_aa: CASSLDSNSNQPQHF
clone_size: .
v_call: TRBV7-9
d_call: .
j_call: TRBJ1-5

cdr3_nt: TGTGCCAGCAGTTGGGACAGGGGTGAAAAACTGTTTTTT
cdr3_aa: CASSWDRGEKLFF
clone_size: .
v_call: TRBV27
d_call: TRBD1
j_call: TRBJ1-4

cdr3_nt: TGTGCCAGTAGTATCGAGAATCAGCCCCAGCATTTT
cdr3_aa: CASSIENQPQHF
clone_size: .
v_call: TRBV19
d_call: .
j_call: TRBJ1-5

cdr3_nt: TGCGCCAGCAGCTCCGGGACTAGCTCCTACAATGAGCAGTTCTTC
cdr3_aa: CASSSGTSSYNEQFF
clone_size: .
v_call: TRBV5-1
d_call: TRBD2
j_call: TRBJ2-1

cdr3_nt: TGTGCCAGCAGTTCGACAGGGGGCCTGAAACTCAATCAGCCCCAGCATTTT
cdr3_aa: CASSSTGGLKLNQPQHF
clone_size: .
v_call: TRBV27
d_call: TRBD1
j_call: TRBJ1-5

cdr3_nt: TGTGCCAGCAGCTTCTTTTGGGAGAATGAGCAGTTCTTC
cdr3_aa: CASSFFWENEQFF
clone_size: .
v_call: TRBV5-6
d_call: .
j_call: TRBJ2-1

cdr3_nt: TGTGCCAGCAGCCAAGGAACAGGGGCCTACAATGAGCAGTTCTTC
cdr3_aa: CASSQGTGAYNEQFF
clone_size: .
v_call: TRBV4-2
d_call: TRBD1
j_call: TRBJ2-1

cdr3_nt: TGTGCCAGTCAGAAAGGCCCACAGGGGTTAAACACTGAAGCTTTCTTT
cdr3_aa: CASQKGPQGLNTEAFF
clone_size: .
v_call: TRBV19
d_call: TRBD1
j_call: TRBJ1-1

cdr3_nt: TGTGCCAGCAGCGGGGGACTAGCGGAGTCCTACAATGAGCAGTTCTTC
cdr3_aa: CASSGGLAESYNEQFF
clone_size: .
v_call: TRBV5-8
d_call: TRBD2
j_call: TRBJ2-1

cdr3_nt: TGTGCCAGCTCACCACCTGGACAGACTCGGGGCTACACCTTC
cdr3_aa: CASSPPGQTRGYTF
clone_size: few
v_call: TRBV18
d_call: .
j_call: TRBJ1-2

cdr3_nt: TGTGCCAGCAGCCTACAGGGGCCTGGGGAAGGCTACACCTTC
cdr3_aa: CASSLQGPGEGYTF
clone_size: .
v_call: TRBV7-8
d_call: TRBD1
j_call: TRBJ1-2

cdr3_nt: TGTGCCAGCAGTTTCGGGACTGAAGCTTTCTTT
cdr3_aa: CASSFGTEAFF
clone_size: .
v_call: TRBV27
d_call: .
j_call: TRBJ1-1

cdr3_nt: TGTGCCAGCAGCACGACAGGGAGTTATTCATCACCCCTCCACTTT
cdr3_aa: CASSTTGSYSSPLHF
clone_size: .
v_call: TRBV7-9
d_call: TRBD1
j_call: TRBJ1-6

cdr3_nt: TGTGCCAGCAGCCCCCGACTAGCCCTGTATACGCAGTATTTT
cdr3_aa: CASSPRLALYTQYF
clone_size: once
v_call: TRBV28
d_call: TRBD2
j_call: TRBJ2-3

cdr3_nt: TGTGCCAGCAGTCCGGCGGGACAGGGCTACGAGCAGTACTTC
cdr3_aa: CASSPAGQGYEQYF
clone_size: .
v_call: TRBV27
d_call: TRBD1
j_call: TRBJ2-7

cdr3_nt: TGTGCCAGCAGCGTGGACAGTTCCTATGGCTACACCTTC
cdr3_aa: CASSVDSSYGYTF
clone_size: .
v_call: TRBV7-9
d_call: .
j_call: TRBJ1-2

cdr3_nt: TGTGCCACCAGCAGAGTAGGCGGTAACACCGGGGAGCTGTTTTTT
cdr3_aa: CATSRVGGNTGELFF
clone_size: .
v_call: TRBV15
d_call: .
j_call: TRBJ2-2

cdr3_nt: TGTGCCAGCAGCGTAGATCCCAATTCATACGAGCAGTACTTC
cdr3_aa: CASSVDPNSYEQYF
clone_size: .
v_call: TRBV9
d_call: .
j_call: TRBJ2-7

cdr3_nt: TGTGCCAGCAGTGAAGGGCGGGTCAATGAGCAGTTCTTC
cdr3_aa: CASSEGRVNEQFF
clone_size: once
v_call: TRBV6-1
d_call: .
j_call: TRBJ2-1

cdr3_nt: TGCGCCAGCAGTGAGTCGGGGTCAGGGGAGTACAATGAGCAGTTCTTC
cdr3_aa: CASSESGSGEYNEQFF
clone_size: .
v_call: TRBV10-1
d_call: .
j_call: TRBJ2-1

cdr3_nt: TGTGCCAGCAGTACTAGGACTGGGACACCCGACGGCTACACCTTC
cdr3_aa: CASSTRTGTPDGYTF
clone_size: .
v_call: TRBV27
d_call: .
j_call: TRBJ1-2

cdr3_nt: TGTGCCAGCAGCGCTCAACAGGGGACCGGGGCTTTCTTT
cdr3_aa: CASSAQQGTGAFF
clone_size: .
v_call: TRBV11-3
d_call: TRBD1
j_call: TRBJ1-1

cdr3_nt: TGTGCCAGCACGACTAGCGGGAGATATGAGCAGTTCTTC
cdr3_aa: CASTTSGRYEQFF
clone_size: .
v_call: TRBV11-2
d_call: TRBD2
j_call: TRBJ2-1

cdr3_nt: TGTGCCAGCTCACCAACCCGGGACACTGAAGCTTTCTTT
cdr3_aa: CASSPTRDTEAFF
clone_size: once
v_call: TRBV18
d_call: .
j_call: TRBJ1-1

cdr3_nt: TGTGCCATCAGTGAGTCGAACGGGGGGGCCTACAATGAGCAGTTCTTC
cdr3_aa: CAISESNGGAYNEQFF
clone_size: .
v_call: TRBV10-3
d_call: TRBD2
j_call: TRBJ2-1

cdr3_nt: TGTGCCAGTAACGGCGGGGGGAACAATGAGCAGTTCTTC
cdr3_aa: CASNGGGNNEQFF
clone_size: .
v_call: TRBV19
d_call: TRBD2
j_call: TRBJ2-1

cdr3_nt: TGTGCCAGCAGCAAGGGCCGGGGGGACTCCTACGAGCAGTACTTC
cdr3_aa: CASSKGRGDSYEQYF
clone_size: .
v_call: TRBV9
d_call: TRBD2
j_call: TRBJ2-7

cdr3_nt: TGTGCCAGCAGTTTCGTCCTAGGTAATGAGCAGTTCTTC
cdr3_aa: CASSFVLGNEQFF
clone_size: .
v_call: TRBV28
d_call: .
j_call: TRBJ2-1

cdr3_nt: TGCGCCAGCAGCCCGAGACGGACAGGGGATTCCTACAATGAGCAGTTCTTC
cdr3_aa: CASSPRRTGDSYNEQFF
clone_size: .
v_call: TRBV5-1
d_call: TRBD1
j_call: TRBJ2-1

cdr3_nt: TGTGCCAGCAGACAACCGACAGGGGCCGCTGAAGCTTTCTTT
cdr3_aa: CASRQPTGAAEAFF
clone_size: .
v_call: TRBV6-1
d_call: TRBD1
j_call: TRBJ1-1

cdr3_nt: TGTGCCTGGCATCGGGATTACGGGACTGAAGCTTTCTTT
cdr3_aa: CAWHRDYGTEAFF
clone_size: .
v_call: TRBV30
d_call: .
j_call: TRBJ1-1